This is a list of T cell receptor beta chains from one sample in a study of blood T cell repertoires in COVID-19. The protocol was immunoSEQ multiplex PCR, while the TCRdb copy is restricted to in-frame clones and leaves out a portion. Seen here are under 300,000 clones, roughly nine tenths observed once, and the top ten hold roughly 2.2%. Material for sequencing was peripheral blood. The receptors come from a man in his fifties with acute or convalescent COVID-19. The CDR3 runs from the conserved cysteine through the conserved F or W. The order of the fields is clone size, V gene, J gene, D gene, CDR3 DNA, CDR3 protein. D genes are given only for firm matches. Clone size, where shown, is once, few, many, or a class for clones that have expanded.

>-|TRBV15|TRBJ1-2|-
TGTGCCACCAGCAGAGTCGGGGGAGGGGTTGGCTACACCTTC
CATSRVGGGVGYTF
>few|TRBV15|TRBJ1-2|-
TGTGCCACCAGCAGGGGCCGGGACAATAACTATGGCTACACCTTC
CATSRGRDNNYGYTF
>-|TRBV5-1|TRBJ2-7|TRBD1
TGCGCCAGCAGCATAGGGACAGATTACGAGCAGTACTTC
CASSIGTDYEQYF
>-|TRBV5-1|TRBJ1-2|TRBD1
TGCGCCAGCAGCTGGACAGGGGGAGGTGGCTACACCTTC
CASSWTGGGGYTF
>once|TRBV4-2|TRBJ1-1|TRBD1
TGTGCCAGCAGCCAAGGACAGGGGGCTCGGACTGAAGCTTTCTTT
CASSQGQGARTEAFF
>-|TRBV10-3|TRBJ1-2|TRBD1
TGTGCCTCCTCTCGGGACAGGGGGTCCGGCTACACCTTC
CASSRDRGSGYTF
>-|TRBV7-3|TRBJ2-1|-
TGTGCCAGCAGCTTAAACCCCAGGGTCAACAATGAGCAGTTCTTC
CASSLNPRVNNEQFF
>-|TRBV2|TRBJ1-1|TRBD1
TGTGCCAGCCGGAGGGGACAGGGGGTGAACACTGAAGCTTTCTTT
CASRRGQGVNTEAFF
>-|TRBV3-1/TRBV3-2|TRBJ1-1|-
TGTGCCAGCAGCCAAGATTCTCGGTCTGAAGCTTTCTTT
CASSQDSRSEAFF
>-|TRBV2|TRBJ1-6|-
TGTGCCAGCAGCCAAGAGGCAGGGCGTAGTTCACCCCTCCACTTT
CASSQEAGRSSPLHF
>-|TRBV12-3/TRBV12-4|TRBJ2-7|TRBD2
TGTGCCAGCGGTCTCGGGGGGGTCTACGAGCAGTACTTC
CASGLGGVYEQYF
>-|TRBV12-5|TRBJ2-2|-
TGTGCTAGTGGTTTGAGTAGGGAGACCGGGGAGCTGTTTTTT
CASGLSRETGELFF
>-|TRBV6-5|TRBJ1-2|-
TGTGCCAGCGGTAGGGCGGGGAACTATGGCTACACCTTC
CASGRAGNYGYTF
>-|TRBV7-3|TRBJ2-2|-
TGTGCCAGCAGCTTTGCCGGCGGCACCGGGGAGCTGTTTTTT
CASSFAGGTGELFF
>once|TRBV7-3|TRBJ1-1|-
TGTGCCAGCAGCCCCACTGGAGGGGTGAACACTGAAGCTTTCTTT
CASSPTGGVNTEAFF
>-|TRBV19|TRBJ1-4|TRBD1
TGTGCCAGTAGTACCCGACAGGGGGCGGGTGAAAAACTGTTTTTT
CASSTRQGAGEKLFF
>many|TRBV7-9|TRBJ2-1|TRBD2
TGTGCCAGCAGCTTAGCTCTAGCGGGGTCCTACAATGAGCAGTTCTTC
CASSLALAGSYNEQFF
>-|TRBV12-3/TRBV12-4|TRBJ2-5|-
TGTGCCAGCAGTTTAGTCCGAGAGACCCAGTACTTC
CASSLVRETQYF
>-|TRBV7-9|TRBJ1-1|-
TGTGCCAGCAGCTTAGCCGTAGGGGGCACTGAAGCTTTCTTT
CASSLAVGGTEAFF
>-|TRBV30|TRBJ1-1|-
TGTGCCTGGGGTCGGGGGATGAACACTGAAGCTTTCTTT
CAWGRGMNTEAFF
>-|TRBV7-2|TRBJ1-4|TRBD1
TGTGCCAGCAGCCGGGACAGGGGGTATGAAAAACTGTTTTTT
CASSRDRGYEKLFF
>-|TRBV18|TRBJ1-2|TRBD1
TGTGCCAGCTCAACGGGGGAACAGGGGGGATATGGCTACACCTTC
CASSTGEQGGYGYTF
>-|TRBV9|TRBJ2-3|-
TGTGCCAGCAGCGTAGTAGAGGGGGTAAATACGCAGTATTTT
CASSVVEGVNTQYF
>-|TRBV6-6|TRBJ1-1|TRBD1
TGTGCCAGCAGTGGGGGACAGGGGCAAACTGAAGCTTTCTTT
CASSGGQGQTEAFF
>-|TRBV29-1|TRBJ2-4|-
TGCAGCGGGAGGGAGACGGCCAAAAACATTCAGTACTTC
CSGRETAKNIQYF
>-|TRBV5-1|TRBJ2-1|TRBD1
TGCGCCAGCAGCCAAACAGGGGACTACAATGAGCAGTTCTTC
CASSQTGDYNEQFF
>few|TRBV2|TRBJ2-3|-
TGTGCCAGCAGTGGGGGAGGAGGCACAGATACGCAGTATTTT
CASSGGGGTDTQYF
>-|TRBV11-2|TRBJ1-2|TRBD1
TGTGCCAGCAGCTCCCCGGGACAGGGCCCAATAGTCACCTTC
CASSSPGQGPIVTF
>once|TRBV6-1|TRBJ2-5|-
TGTGCCAGCAGTGAGCGGCAGGGGAGTCGAGAGACCCAGTACTTC
CASSERQGSRETQYF
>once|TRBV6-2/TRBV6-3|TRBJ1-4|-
TGTGCCAGCAGTTATGGGGAGGGTGAAAAACTGTTTTTT
CASSYGEGEKLFF
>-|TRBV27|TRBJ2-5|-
TGTGCCAGCAGTTTCAATGGGAGGGGGACGGAGACCCAGTACTTC
CASSFNGRGTETQYF
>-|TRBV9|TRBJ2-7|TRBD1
TGTGCCAGCAGCACGGGGACAGCCTACGAGCAGTACTTC
CASSTGTAYEQYF
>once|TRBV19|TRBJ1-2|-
TGTGCCAGTAGTAACTTAAGGGGCCAGGGCTACACCTTC
CASSNLRGQGYTF
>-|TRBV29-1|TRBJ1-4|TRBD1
TGCAGTGTAGGAGGGACAGGCGCTAATGAAAAACTGTTTTTT
CSVGGTGANEKLFF
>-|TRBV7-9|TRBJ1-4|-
TGTGCCAGCAGACCGTGGGGCGCACGAGAAAAACTGTTTTTT
CASRPWGAREKLFF
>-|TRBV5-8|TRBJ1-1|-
TGTGCCAGCAGCTTGGGGGCCCGGAACGCTTTCTTT
CASSLGARNAFF
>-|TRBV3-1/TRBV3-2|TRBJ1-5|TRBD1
TGTGCCAGCAGCCCCCGGACAGGGCGGGATCAGCCCCAGCATTTT
CASSPRTGRDQPQHF
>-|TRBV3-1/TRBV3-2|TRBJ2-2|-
TGTGCCAGCAGCCAAGATGCGGGCGGACGGGAGCTGTTTTTT
CASSQDAGGRELFF
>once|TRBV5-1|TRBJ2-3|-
TGCGCCAGCAGCTTCGCCCAGGGGGATACGCAGTATTTT
CASSFAQGDTQYF
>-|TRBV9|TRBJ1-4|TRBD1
TGTGCCAGCAGCGTCCGGGACAGGGAAAAACTGTTTTTT
CASSVRDREKLFF
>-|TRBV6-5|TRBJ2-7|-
TGTGCCAGCAGTTACCGTGCAGGGCGCTACGAGCAGTACTTC
CASSYRAGRYEQYF
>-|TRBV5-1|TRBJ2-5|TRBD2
TGCGCCAGCAGCTTCCTAGCGGGGAGACAAGAGACCCAGTACTTC
CASSFLAGRQETQYF
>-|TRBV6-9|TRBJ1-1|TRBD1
TGTGCCAGCTACAGGGGGCCTGTGAACACTGAAGCTTTCTTT
CASYRGPVNTEAFF
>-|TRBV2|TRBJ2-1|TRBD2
TGTGCCAGCAGTGAGGTCCTAGCGGGGGGGCGGTACAATGAGCAGTTCTTC
CASSEVLAGGRYNEQFF
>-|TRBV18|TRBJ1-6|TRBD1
TGTGCCAGCTCACGGGGACAGGGAAATTCACCCCTCCACTTT
CASSRGQGNSPLHF